Reported below is one T cell receptor beta chain. This clonotype was counted a few times. Its recognized antigen is unknown. Per-nucleotide qualities are absent, and no much larger clonotype sits a single base away. This entry belongs to a study of post-analysis software for immune sequencing data (dated by TCRdb to between 2014 and 2017). General notes on the study: Disease courses on record covered relapsing-remitting, secondary progressive and progressive-relapsing multiple sclerosis, though some patients had no subtype annotation. A subset of samples was prepared in parallel using single-end sample barcoding, then pooled and co-amplified after Illumina adapter ligation. The multiple sclerosis patient repertoires were compared with 10 to 12 previously published healthy control repertoires from donors aged roughly 6 to 27 years.

Relative to germline, V is missing 3 bases and J is missing 2 bases, with 4 bases of the junction outside any gene match. CDR1 and CDR2, per the germline V gene, are MGHRA and YSYEKL. Spanning cysteine to phenylalanine, the CDR3 consists of 16 amino acids. CDR3 DNA only is kept here, 48 bases in frame from base 1. To demonstrate the VDJtools post-analysis software, TCR beta repertoires were profiled from the peripheral blood of more than 10 young patients with multiple sclerosis. Multiple sclerosis patients were children and adolescents aged about 6 to 16 years. Results the study describes overall, beyond this receptor: Compared with controls, multiple sclerosis patients had significantly lower normalized Chao1 diversity, a finding suggesting substantial peripheral T-cell clonal expansion. Strong co-clustering of samples prepared in the same batch was shown by direct clustering with F measure, prompting a batch-effect correction. About 5 TRBV segments, including TRBV5-6, TRBV5-1 and TRBV20-1, were significantly more frequent in patients than controls. The multiple sclerosis patient group was slightly younger than the control group.

The library was built by means of PCR. Sequencing relied on an Illumina HiSeq 2500. To reduce PCR and sequencing biases, unique molecular identifiers were built into the TCR beta cDNA libraries. Every 1 to 10 million input T cells yielded around 500,000 cDNA molecules, meaning each molecule approximated one T cell. The same protocol used for the earlier healthy control dataset was applied to prepare and sequence the patient libraries. Samples belonging to the same batch were prepared together, multiplexed and sequenced on a shared HiSeq lane. On the authors' methods: Raw barcoded reads were processed with MIGEC, and single-read molecular identifier groups were discarded before consensus assembly and CDR3 extraction. VDJtools was used for post-analysis of the clonotype tables, and diversity was normalized by down-sampling every dataset to the size of the smallest sample. In repertoire overlap clustering, CDR3 amino acid sequences, but not nucleotide sequences, were matched to correct batch-related cross-sample contamination. TCRdb reanalyzed the raw reads on its own, using fastp at Q25 for trimming and MiXCR for clone calling, and kept in-frame beta chains. Here each entry gathers all rows of one CDR3 protein and keeps the most common genes and DNA. None of the V and J calls come from the authors' own analysis; TCRdb made them. For this sample the table gives 800,000 to 950,000 distinct CDR3 sequences, of which roughly 58% were detected only once. Of the sample, 4.6% falls within the top ten clones.

This TCR was sampled from a girl aged 5-17 years with multiple sclerosis. This receptor chain uses TRBV4-1 and TRBJ2-7, with 13 junctional bases fitting TRBD2. The sample consisted of blood. The CDR3 reads CASSQPTSGRAYEQYF. The nucleotides are TGCGCCAGCAGCCAGCCCACTAGCGGGAGGGCCTACGAGCAGTACTTC.